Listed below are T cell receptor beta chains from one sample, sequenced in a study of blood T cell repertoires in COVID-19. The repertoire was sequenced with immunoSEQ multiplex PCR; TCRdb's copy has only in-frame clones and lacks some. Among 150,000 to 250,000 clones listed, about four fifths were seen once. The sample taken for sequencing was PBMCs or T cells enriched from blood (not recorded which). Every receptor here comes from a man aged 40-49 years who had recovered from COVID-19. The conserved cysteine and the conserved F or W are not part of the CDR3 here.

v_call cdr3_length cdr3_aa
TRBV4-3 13 ASSLSRTGSYEQY
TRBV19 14 ASSIGLGRGMDEQF
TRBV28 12 ASSDRTSNYGYT
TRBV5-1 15 ASSFGSPEMAGNTIY
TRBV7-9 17 ASSKGILDYSPSTDTQY
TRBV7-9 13 ASSSSRDRFYEQY
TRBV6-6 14 ASSTPSGGTTDTQY
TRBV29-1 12 SGGQGTKGEKLF
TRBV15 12 ATSRDWATDTQY
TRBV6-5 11 ASRPGLNYGYT
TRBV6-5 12 ASRQGSGANVLT
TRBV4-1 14 ASSSQQGNIGQPQH
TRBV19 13 ASNLPGQGRYGYT
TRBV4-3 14 ASSQDSYRGSYGYT
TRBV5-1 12 ASSLAGMNTEAF
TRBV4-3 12 ASSQPGTGHGYT
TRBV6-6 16 ASSQRLNQGQASYEQY
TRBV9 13 ASSVGPGIGEKLF
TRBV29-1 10 SGLRDFETQY
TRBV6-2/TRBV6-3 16 ASSQTPGTSGPYNEQF
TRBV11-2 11 ASREKGKEKLF
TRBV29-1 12 SVERTGGNTEAF
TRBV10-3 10 AISRDSPEQY
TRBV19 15 ASSTGTLLKGNYGYT
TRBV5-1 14 ASSLGRHAGDTEAF
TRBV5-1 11 ASSSAGQETQY
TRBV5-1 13 ASSLGLHFSNEQF
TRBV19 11 ALRASSGNTIY
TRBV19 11 ASSSQGSTEAF
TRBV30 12 AWSTDSLNTEAF
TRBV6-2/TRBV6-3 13 ASSYGLAGFYEQY
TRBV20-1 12 SASASGTGYEQY
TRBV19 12 ASSTSSQQRTQY
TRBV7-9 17 ASSLGPDTSRLYNSPLH
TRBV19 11 ASSAGFGNTIY
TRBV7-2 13 ASSSLDRRLYGYT
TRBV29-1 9 SAGLVYEQY
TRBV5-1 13 ASRWSYGSYNEQF
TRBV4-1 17 ASSQGGSAAGSSTDTQY
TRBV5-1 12 ASSLASAGETQY
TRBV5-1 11 ASSSRGFYEQY
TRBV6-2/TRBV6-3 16 ASSYSTSGGKGTGELF
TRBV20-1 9 SASDGGEQF
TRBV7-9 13 ASSLLRSRTGELF
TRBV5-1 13 ASSPPGVGANVLT
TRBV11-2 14 ASSPVRGAWVYGYT
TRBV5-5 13 ASSTGQGREAEQY
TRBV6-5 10 ATNRGNYGYT
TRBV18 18 ASSPLALAGGRRGTDTQY
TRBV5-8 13 ASSLAGSANYGYT
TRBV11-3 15 ASSLGQAKGDTDTQY
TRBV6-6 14 ASSSPDRGPYNEQF
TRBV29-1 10 SVEGVLYGYT
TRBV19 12 ASSGRYSGNTIY
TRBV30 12 AWSRTSEVNEQF
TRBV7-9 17 ASSLRLRTSTPNTGELF